Below, 6 T cell receptor beta chains from the same sample are listed, as sequenced in a study of cytomegalovirus exposure and HLA in healthy donors. The PCR had 60 Vbeta and 13 Jbeta primers. Using immunoSEQ multiplex PCR, the repertoire was profiled, and TCRdb retains in-frame clones only, with some absent. The sample gives roughly 160,000 clones, roughly 80% of which show up once; around 6.7% is in the top ten. Sequencing was done on a sample of PBMCs. The receptors stem from a woman aged 25 to 45 in good health and CMV-seropositive.

The rearrangement joins TRBV7-2 to TRBJ1-4; D uncertain. The V end was cut by 0 bases, the J end by 5 bases, with 13 bases between. The CDR3 has 16 residues. The germline V gene has CDR1 SGHTA and CDR2 FQGNSA. CDR3 loop: CASSLASQALNEKLFF. As DNA, the CDR3 is TGTGCCAGCAGCTTAGCGAGCCAGGCGTTGAATGAAAAACTGTTTTTT.

This clone has only a few counts. The chain uses TRBV4-2 and TRBJ1-6; D not resolved. The germline V and J ends were trimmed by 5 bases and 0 bases, with 17 bases remaining between them. Germline V CDR1 and CDR2: LGHNA, YNFKEQ. There are 18 residues in the CDR3. The CDR3 coding sequence is TGTGCCAGCAGCTCCCGGCGGGGAGGTAGCTCCTATAATTCACCCCTCCACTTT. Translation gives CASSSRRGGSSYNSPLHF.

This clone was seen only once. The rearrangement links TRBV25-1 to TRBJ2-3, with a possible D match to TRBD1 (6 bases). From germline, CDR1 is MGHDK and CDR2 SYGVNS. Trimming removed 1 base from V and 4 bases from J, with 9 bases in between. CDR3 length: 14 amino acids. The CDR3 nucleotides read TGTGCCAGCAGTGAATCAGGGGTCGCAGATACGCAGTATTTT. It translates to CASSESGVADTQYF.

The rearrangement uses TRBV14 and TRBJ2-1, with D maybe TRBD2 (5 bases). The CDR3 is 15 amino acids. V was clipped by 4 bases and J by 0 bases, with 10 bases between them. Per the germline V gene, CDR1 is SGHDN and CDR2 is FVKESK. Written as DNA, the CDR3 is TGTGCCAGCAGCCTGGGAGTCGGCTCCTACAATGAGCAGTTCTTC. Amino acid sequence: CASSLGVGSYNEQFF.

This clone was seen only a few times. The chain is built from TRBV6-4 and TRBJ2-3, with D perhaps TRBD1 (6 bases). CDR3 length equals 15 residues. The V end lost 5 bases, the J end lost 2 bases, and 14 bases lay between the germline ends. Germline CDR1 reads MRHNA; CDR2 reads SNTAGT. CDR3 region: CASSPRDIDTDTQYF. CDR3 nucleotides: TGTGCCAGCAGTCCCCGGGACATCGACACAGATACGCAGTATTTT.

This clone was counted a single time. This rearrangement joins TRBV29-1 to TRBJ1-1, with D tentatively TRBD1 (6 bases). CDR1 and CDR2 (germline): SQVTM, ANQGSEA. V was cut by 7 bases and J by 3 bases, with 12 bases left in between. The length of the CDR3 is 12 residues. The CDR3 DNA follows: TGCAGCGGCCTACAGGGAGACACTGAAGCTTTCTTT. Its translation: CSGLQGDTEAFF.